One sample yielded the 11 T cell receptor beta chains listed below, sequenced in a study of identical twins. In TCRdb, the 5' RACE reads were re-called with MiXCR into one record per CDR3 protein. The sample contains 450,000 or so distinct CDR3 sequences, more than 20% of which appear only once. The sample also formed part of further work on T cells expressing NK-cell markers.

Sequences were obtained from CD4+ T cells sorted from blood. All receptors derive from a woman aged 18-29 years in good health.

CDR3 sequence reads: CSAPDRVADTQYF. Written as DNA, the CDR3 is TGCAGTGCCCCGGACAGGGTCGCAGATACGCAGTATTTT. The chain joins TRBV20-1 to TRBJ2-3, with 8 bases fitting TRBD1. The CDR3 consists of 13 residues. The germline V gene encodes CDR1 DFQATT and CDR2 SNEGSKA (reference sequence). V lost 6 bases and J lost 4; bases outside the gene matches: 6.

The chain has TRBV12-3 or TRBV12-4 and TRBJ1-2; D gene unclear. Trimming cost V 6 bases and J 3 bases, with 2 bases left between them. The CDR3 sequence is 10 residues long. CDR3 in DNA: TGTGCCAGCAGATACTATGGCTACACCTTC. Its protein product is CASRYYGYTF.

J is TRBJ2-3 and V is TRBV10-3; a possible D gene is TRBD2 (5 bases). CDR3 size: 13 residues. Germline V CDR1 and CDR2: ENHRY, SYGVKD. With 4 bases removed from V and 4 bases from J, the gap between germline ends came to 9 bases. The CDR3 bases are TGTGCCATCAGTGTATCTAGCCCAGATACGCAGTATTTT. Residues: CAISVSSPDTQYF.

This chain links TRBV10-3 with TRBJ2-5; 13 bases align to TRBD2. The CDR3 extends over 16 amino acids. CDR1 and CDR2 (germline): ENHRY, SYGVKD. The J segment lost 4 bases and the V segment lost 4 bases, leaving 6 bases of the junction unmatched. The CDR3 sequence: CAISGTSGGSGETQYF. CDR3 nucleotide sequence: TGTGCCATCAGTGGGACTAGCGGGGGAAGTGGAGAGACCCAGTACTTC.

The rearrangement uses TRBV6-2 or TRBV6-3 and TRBJ2-3; D might be TRBD2 (7 bases). Germline-derived CDR1 and CDR2 are MNHEY and SVGEGT. Trimming cost V 7 bases and J 1 base, with 21 bases left between them. This CDR3 region has 17 residues. CDR3 DNA: TGTGCCAGCACTGAGATACGGGGGGCTGGCGGCACAGATACGCAGTATTTT. This translates into CASTEIRGAGGTDTQYF.

This clonotype was observed a few times. This sequence joins TRBV20-1 and TRBJ2-7, with 8 bases matching TRBD1. The CDR3 totals 12 residues. Germline trimming cut 8 bases from V and 7 bases from J; bases unmatched to any gene: 10. Germline loops: CDR1 DFQATT, CDR2 SNEGSKA (reference sequence). CDR3 residues: CSSLATGDEQYF. CDR3 bases: TGCAGTTCCTTGGCGACAGGGGATGAGCAGTACTTC.

This clonotype has a handful of counts. V usage is TRBV20-1 and J usage is TRBJ2-1; D is possibly TRBD2 (6 bases). Trimming took 6 bases from V and 0 from J, leaving 15 bases between them. The CDR3 is 15 residues long. From germline, CDR1 is DFQATT and CDR2 SNEGSKA (reference sequence). The CDR3: CSAHRRGSSYNEQFF. Here the CDR3 DNA reads TGCAGTGCCCACCGGAGGGGTAGCTCCTACAATGAGCAGTTCTTC.

This clonotype was counted a few times. The J gene is TRBJ2-5, the V gene TRBV5-1; TRBD1 might be the D (6 bases). The V end lost 4 bases, the J end lost 3 bases, and 13 bases lay between the germline ends. This CDR3 is 14 amino acids long. Per the germline V gene, CDR1 is SGHRS and CDR2 is YFSETQ. The CDR3 is CASSLWTEEETQYF. The DNA of the CDR3 is TGCGCCAGCAGCCTCTGGACAGAAGAAGAGACCCAGTACTTC.

The gene calls are TRBV30 and TRBJ2-1; 8 bases agree with TRBD2. The CDR3 spans 14 residues. CDR1 and CDR2 (germline): GTSNPN, SVGIG (reference sequence). With 2 bases clipped from V and 7 bases from J, the junction kept 7 bases outside the gene matches. The CDR3 is CAWSSSGRGNEQFF. CDR3 coding DNA: TGTGCCTGGAGTTCCAGCGGGAGAGGTAATGAGCAGTTCTTC.

This chain uses TRBV20-1 with TRBJ2-7, with TRBD2 as a possible D gene (5 bases). The CDR3 runs 14 residues. Trimming stripped 6 bases from V and 4 bases from J, with 19 bases between. The germline V gene encodes CDR1 DFQATT and CDR2 SNEGSKA (reference sequence). CDR3 loop: CSASGPPTGYEQYF. The DNA of the CDR3 is TGCAGTGCATCTGGCCCCCCGACGGGGTACGAGCAGTACTTC.

This clonotype appeared once. The rearrangement links TRBV27 to TRBJ2-1; no definite D call. Germline CDR1 is MNHEY and CDR2 is SMNVEV (reference sequence). CDR3 length: 13 amino acids. The V gene lost 10 bases and the J gene lost 3 bases, with 13 bases spanning the gap. The CDR3, as DNA: TGTGCCACCCAAAAGGACCTCTACAATGAGCAGTTCTTC. The encoded protein is CATQKDLYNEQFF.